This T cell receptor (beta chain) is drawn from a study of spatial heterogeneity in lung cancer. Germline values: CDR1 DFQATT, CDR2 SNEGSKA (reference sequence). The CDR3 totals 14 residues. The V gene end was trimmed by 0 bases and the J gene end by 4 bases; junction bases not matched to a gene: 4. TCRdb re-analysed the 5' RACE reads in MiXCR, keeping a single row per CDR3 protein. The sample lists several thousand distinct CDR3 sequences, around 4.8% occurring once. Study-wide findings and caveats: Intratumoral expanded alpha and beta TCR counts were found to track tumor mutation counts.

This clonotype was observed many times. Antigen: not known. This beta chain was picked up by a library intended for alpha chains and is off target, so its count carries little meaning. Documented time point: sample taken at primary tumor resection. The V gene is TRBV20-1, the J gene TRBJ2-7; 9 positions agree with TRBD1. The TCR was taken from a male donor with early-stage non-small cell lung cancer. This specimen consisted of lung tumor tissue, obtained at surgery. DNA for the CDR3: TGCAGTGCTAGAGATAGGGACAGGGAGTACGAGCAGTACTTC. It is translated as CSARDRDREYEQYF.